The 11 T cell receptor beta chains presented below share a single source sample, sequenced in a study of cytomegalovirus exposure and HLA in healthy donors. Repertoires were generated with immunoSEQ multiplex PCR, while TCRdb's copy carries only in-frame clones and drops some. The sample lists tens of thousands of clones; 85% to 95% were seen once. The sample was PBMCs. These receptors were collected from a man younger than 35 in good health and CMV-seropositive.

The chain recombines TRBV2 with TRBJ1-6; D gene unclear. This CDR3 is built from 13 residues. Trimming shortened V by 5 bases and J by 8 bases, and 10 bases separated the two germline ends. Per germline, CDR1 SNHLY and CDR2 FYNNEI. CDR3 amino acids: CASSPPQDSPLHF. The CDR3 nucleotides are TGTGCCAGCAGTCCCCCTCAGGATTCACCCCTCCACTTT.

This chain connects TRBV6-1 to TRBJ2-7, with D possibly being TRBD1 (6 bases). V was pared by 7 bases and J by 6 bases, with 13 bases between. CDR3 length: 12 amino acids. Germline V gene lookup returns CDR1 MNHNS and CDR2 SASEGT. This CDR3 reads CASTRGGTEQYF. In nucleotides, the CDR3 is TGTGCCAGCACCAGGGGTGGAACCGAGCAGTACTTC.

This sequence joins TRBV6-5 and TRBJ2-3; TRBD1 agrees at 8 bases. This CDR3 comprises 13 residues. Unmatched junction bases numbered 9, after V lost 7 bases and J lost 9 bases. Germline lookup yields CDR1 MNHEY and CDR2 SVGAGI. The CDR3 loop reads CASIGRGLRTQYF. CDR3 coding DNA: TGTGCCAGCATAGGCAGGGGGCTAAGAACGCAGTATTTT.

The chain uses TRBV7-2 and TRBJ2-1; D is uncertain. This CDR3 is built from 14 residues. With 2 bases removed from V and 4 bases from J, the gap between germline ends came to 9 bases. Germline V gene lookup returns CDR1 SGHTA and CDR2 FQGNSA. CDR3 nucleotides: TGTGCCAGCAGCTTAAGCCCTATATACAATGAGCAGTTCTTC. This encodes CASSLSPIYNEQFF.

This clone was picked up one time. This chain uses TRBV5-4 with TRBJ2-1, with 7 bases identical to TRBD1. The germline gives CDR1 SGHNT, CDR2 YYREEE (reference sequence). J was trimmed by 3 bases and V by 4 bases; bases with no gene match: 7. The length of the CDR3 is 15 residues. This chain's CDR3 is CASSPRQGRYNEQFF. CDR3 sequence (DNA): TGTGCCAGCAGCCCACGACAGGGACGCTACAATGAGCAGTTCTTC. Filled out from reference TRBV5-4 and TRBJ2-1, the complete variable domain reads ETGVTQSPTHLIKTRGQQVTLRCSSQSGHNTVSWYQQALGQGPQFIFQYYREEENGRGNFPPRFSGLQFPNYSSELNVNALELDDSALYLCASSPRQGRYNEQFFGPGTRLTVL.

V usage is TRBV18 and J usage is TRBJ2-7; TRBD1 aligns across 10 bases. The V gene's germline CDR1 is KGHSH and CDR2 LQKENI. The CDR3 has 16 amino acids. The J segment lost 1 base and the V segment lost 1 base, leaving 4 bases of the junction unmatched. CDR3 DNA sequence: TGTGCCAGCTCACCACGTCCGGGACAGGGGTCCTACGAGCAGTACTTC. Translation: CASSPRPGQGSYEQYF.

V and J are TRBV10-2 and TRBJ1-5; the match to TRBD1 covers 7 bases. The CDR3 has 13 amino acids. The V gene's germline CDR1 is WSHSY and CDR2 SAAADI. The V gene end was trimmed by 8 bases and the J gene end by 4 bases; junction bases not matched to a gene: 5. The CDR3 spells CASGGQPNQPQHF. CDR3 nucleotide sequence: TGCGCCAGCGGGGGACAGCCGAATCAGCCCCAGCATTTT.

CDR3 region: CASSPADRSYEQYF. The CDR3 DNA reads TGTGCCAGCAGTCCCGCGGACAGATCCTACGAGCAGTACTTC. The chain recombines TRBV28 with TRBJ2-7; TRBD1 is a possible D gene (6 bases). Trimming shortened V by 5 bases and J by 1 base, and 12 bases separated the two germline ends. The CDR3 spans 14 residues. CDR1 and CDR2 from the germline V gene are MDHEN and SYDVKM.

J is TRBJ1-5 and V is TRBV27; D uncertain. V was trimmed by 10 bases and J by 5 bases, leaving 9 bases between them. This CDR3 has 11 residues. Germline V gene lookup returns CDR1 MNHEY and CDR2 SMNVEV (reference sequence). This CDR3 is CATGVDQPQHF. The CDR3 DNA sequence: TGTGCCACAGGTGTCGATCAGCCCCAGCATTTT.

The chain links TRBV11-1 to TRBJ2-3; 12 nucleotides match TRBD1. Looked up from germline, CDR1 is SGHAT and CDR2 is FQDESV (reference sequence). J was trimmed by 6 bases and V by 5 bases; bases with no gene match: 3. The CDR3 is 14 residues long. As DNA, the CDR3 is TGTGCCAGCAGCACCGGGACAGGGGGCGATACGCAGTATTTT. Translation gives CASSTGTGGDTQYF. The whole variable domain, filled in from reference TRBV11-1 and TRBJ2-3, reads EAEVAQSPRYKITEKSQAVAFWCDPISGHATLYWYRQILGQGPELLVQFQDESVVDDSQLPKDRFSAERLKGVDSTLKIQPAELGDSAMYLCASSTGTGGDTQYFGPGTRLTVL.

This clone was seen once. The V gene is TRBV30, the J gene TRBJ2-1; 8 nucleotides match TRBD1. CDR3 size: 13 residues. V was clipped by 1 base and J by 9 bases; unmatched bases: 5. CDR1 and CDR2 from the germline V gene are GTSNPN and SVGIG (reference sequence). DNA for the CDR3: TGTGCCTGGAGTGGACAGGGGAAGACTGAGCAGTTCTTC. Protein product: CAWSGQGKTEQFF.